This note documents a single T cell receptor (beta chain) sequence. Clinical history as reported by participants underpinned cohort assignment. This sample was included in a study of blood T cell repertoires in COVID-19. Germline V gene data show CDR1 as LNHDA and CDR2 as SQIVND (reference sequence). The CDR3 length is 16 residues. V was shortened by 4 bases and J by 1 base, with 16 bases between the two germline ends. The protocol was immunoSEQ multiplex PCR, while the TCRdb copy is restricted to in-frame clones and leaves out a portion. The repertoire includes some 270,000 clones, around 90% of them detected once, and 1.5% to 2% sits in the top ten.

The sample taken for sequencing was PBMCs or T cells enriched from blood (not recorded which). V is TRBV19 and J is TRBJ2-5; D gene unclear. This TCR was recovered from a woman aged 35 to 49 who had recovered from COVID-19. Here the CDR3 reads CASSKTTLYSQETQYF. For the CDR3, the DNA is TGTGCCAGTAGTAAGACAACCCTTTACTCCCAAGAGACCCAGTACTTC.